This TCR beta chain was identified in a study of OX40 agonist ivuxolimab in advanced cancers. Overall study context: The mean age was about 57 years, ranging from about 23 to 79, with less than 90% of participants male.

The protocol was immunoSEQ multiplex PCR, while the TCRdb copy is restricted to in-frame clones and leaves out a portion. The data hold roughly 80,000 clones, with 90% observed a single time. Cycle 7 day 1, cycle 4 day 1, and baseline were the timepoints at which blood was sampled. This TCR was sampled from an adult with an advanced solid tumor such as melanoma, head and neck, liver or kidney cancer. The source material was CD4+ or CD8+ T cells sorted from blood, sampled in a trial of the OX40 agonist ivuxolimab.

CDR3 sequence: CSAFSSRRYF. The CDR3 DNA sequence: TGCAGTGCTTTTTCGTCCCGGAGGTATTTT. The chain employs TRBV20-1 and TRBJ2-3; D is undetermined. Looked up from germline, CDR1 is DFQATT and CDR2 is SNEGSKA (reference sequence). V was shortened by 5 bases and J by 14 bases, with 14 bases between the two germline ends. This CDR3 region has 10 residues.